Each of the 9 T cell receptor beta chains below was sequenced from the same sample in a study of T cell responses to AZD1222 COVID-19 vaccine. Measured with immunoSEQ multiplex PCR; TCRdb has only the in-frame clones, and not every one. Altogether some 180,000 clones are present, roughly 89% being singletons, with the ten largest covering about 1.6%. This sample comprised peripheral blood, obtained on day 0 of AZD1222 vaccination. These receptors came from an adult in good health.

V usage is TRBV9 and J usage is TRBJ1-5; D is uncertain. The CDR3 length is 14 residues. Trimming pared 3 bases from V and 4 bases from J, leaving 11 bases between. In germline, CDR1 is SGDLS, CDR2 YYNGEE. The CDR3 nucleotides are TGTGCCAGCAGCGCCGGACGGCGGAATCAGCCCCAGCATTTT. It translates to CASSAGRRNQPQHF.

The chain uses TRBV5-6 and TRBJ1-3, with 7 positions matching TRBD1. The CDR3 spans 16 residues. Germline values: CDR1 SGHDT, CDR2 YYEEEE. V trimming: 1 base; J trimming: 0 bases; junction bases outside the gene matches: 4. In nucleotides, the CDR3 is TGTGCCAGCAGCTTGCAGGGGGGACTCTCTGGAAACACCATATATTTT. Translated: CASSLQGGLSGNTIYF. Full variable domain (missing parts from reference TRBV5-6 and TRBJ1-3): DAGVTQSPTHLIKTRGQQVTLRCSPKSGHDTVSWYQQALGQGPQFIFQYYEEEERQRGNFPDRFSGHQFPNYSSELNVNALLLGDSALYLCASSLQGGLSGNTIYFGEGSWLTVV.

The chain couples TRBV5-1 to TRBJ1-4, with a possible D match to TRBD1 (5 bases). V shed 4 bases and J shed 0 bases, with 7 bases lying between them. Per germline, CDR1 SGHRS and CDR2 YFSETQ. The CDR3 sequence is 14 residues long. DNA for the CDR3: TGCGCCAGCAGCCCGACAGCAACTAATGAAAAACTGTTTTTT. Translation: CASSPTATNEKLFF.

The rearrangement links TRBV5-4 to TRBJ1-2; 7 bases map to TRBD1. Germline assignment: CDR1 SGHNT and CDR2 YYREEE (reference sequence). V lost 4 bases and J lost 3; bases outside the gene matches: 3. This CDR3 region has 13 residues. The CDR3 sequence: CASSPDRDYGYTF. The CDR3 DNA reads TGTGCCAGCAGCCCTGACAGGGACTATGGCTACACCTTC.

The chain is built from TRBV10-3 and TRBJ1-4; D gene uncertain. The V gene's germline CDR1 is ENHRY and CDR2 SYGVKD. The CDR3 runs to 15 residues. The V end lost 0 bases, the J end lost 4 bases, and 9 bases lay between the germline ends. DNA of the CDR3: TGTGCCATCAGTGAGTCACTCTCTCTTAATGAAAAACTGTTTTTT. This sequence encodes CAISESLSLNEKLFF.

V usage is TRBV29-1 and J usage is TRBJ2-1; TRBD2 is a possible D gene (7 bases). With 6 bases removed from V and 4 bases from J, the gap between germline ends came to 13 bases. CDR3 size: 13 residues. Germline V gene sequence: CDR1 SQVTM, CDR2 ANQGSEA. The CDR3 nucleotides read TGCAGCGTAGGGGGGGCGTCTTACAATGAGCAGTTCTTC. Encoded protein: CSVGGASYNEQFF.

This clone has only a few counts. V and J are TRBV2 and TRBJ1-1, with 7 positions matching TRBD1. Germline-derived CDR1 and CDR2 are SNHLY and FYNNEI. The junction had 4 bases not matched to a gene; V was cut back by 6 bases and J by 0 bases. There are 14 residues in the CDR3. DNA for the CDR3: TGTGCCAGCAGACAGGGGAGGCTGAACACTGAAGCTTTCTTT. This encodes CASRQGRLNTEAFF.

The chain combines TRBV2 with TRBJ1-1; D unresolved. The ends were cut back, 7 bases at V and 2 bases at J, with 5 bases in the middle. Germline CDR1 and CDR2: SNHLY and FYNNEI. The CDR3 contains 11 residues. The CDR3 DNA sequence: TGTGCCAGCAAAGAAAACACTGAAGCTTTCTTT. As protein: CASKENTEAFF.

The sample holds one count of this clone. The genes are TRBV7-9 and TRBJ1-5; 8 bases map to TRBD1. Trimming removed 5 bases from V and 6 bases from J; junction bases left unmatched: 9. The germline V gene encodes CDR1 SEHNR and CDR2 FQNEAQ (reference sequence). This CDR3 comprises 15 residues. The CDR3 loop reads CASSRAGGWGQPQHF. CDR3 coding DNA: TGTGCCAGCAGCCGTGCAGGGGGCTGGGGTCAGCCCCAGCATTTT.